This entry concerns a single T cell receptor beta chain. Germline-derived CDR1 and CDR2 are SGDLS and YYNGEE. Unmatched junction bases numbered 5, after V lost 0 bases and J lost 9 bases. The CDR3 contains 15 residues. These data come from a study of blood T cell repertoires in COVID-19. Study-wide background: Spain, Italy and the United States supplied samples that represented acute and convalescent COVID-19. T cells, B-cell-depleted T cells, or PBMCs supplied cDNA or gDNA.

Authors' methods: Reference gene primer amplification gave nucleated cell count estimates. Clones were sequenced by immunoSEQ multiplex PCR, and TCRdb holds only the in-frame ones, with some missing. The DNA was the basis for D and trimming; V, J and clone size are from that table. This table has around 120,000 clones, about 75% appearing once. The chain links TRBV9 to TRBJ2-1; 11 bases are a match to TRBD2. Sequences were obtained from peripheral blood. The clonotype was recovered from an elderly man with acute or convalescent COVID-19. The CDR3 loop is CASSVDSGRAGEQFF. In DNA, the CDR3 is TGTGCCAGCAGCGTAGATAGCGGGAGGGCGGGTGAGCAGTTCTTC.